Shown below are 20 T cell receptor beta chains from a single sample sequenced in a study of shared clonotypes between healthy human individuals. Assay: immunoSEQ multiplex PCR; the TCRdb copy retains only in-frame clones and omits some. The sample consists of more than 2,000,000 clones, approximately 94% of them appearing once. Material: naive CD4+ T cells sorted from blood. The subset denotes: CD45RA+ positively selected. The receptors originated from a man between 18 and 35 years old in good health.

This CDR3 reads CASTTAQKGYGYTF. The CDR3 nucleotides are TGTGCCAGCACGACCGCTCAAAAGGGCTATGGCTACACCTTC. The chain carries TRBV6-5 and TRBJ1-2; D call uncertain. CDR3 length: 14 amino acids. The V end was cut by 7 bases, the J end by 4 bases, with 16 bases between. Germline CDR1 is MNHEY and CDR2 is SVGAGI.

CDR3 sequence: CASAPPAQETQYF. CDR3 DNA sequence: TGTGCTAGTGCCCCCCCGGCCCAGGAGACCCAGTACTTC. This chain uses TRBV12-5 with TRBJ2-5; D gene uncertain. Trimming pared 7 bases from V and 5 bases from J, leaving 14 bases between. CDR1 LGHNT and CDR2 FRNRAP come from the germline V gene. The CDR3 totals 13 residues.

In DNA form, the CDR3 reads TGTGCCAGCAGCTTAGTCGGGACAGGGGCCACTGAAGCTTTCTTT. Amino acid sequence: CASSLVGTGATEAFF. V is TRBV11-2 and J is TRBJ1-1, with TRBD1 matching 10 bases. The CDR3 loop spans 15 amino acids. Germline CDR1 reads SGHAT; CDR2 reads FQNNGV. V lost 1 base, J lost 4 bases, and 3 bases stayed unmatched.

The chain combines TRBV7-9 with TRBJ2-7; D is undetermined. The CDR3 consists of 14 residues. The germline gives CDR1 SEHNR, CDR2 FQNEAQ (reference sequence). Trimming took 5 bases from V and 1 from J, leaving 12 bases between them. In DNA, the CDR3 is TGTGCCAGCAGCCCCATATCGTATTCCTACGAGCAGTACTTC. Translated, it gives CASSPISYSYEQYF.

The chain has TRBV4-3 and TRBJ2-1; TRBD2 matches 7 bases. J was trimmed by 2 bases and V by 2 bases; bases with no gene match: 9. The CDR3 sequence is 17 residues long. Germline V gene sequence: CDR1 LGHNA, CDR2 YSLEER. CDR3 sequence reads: CASSQTRPAGAYNEQFF. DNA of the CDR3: TGCGCCAGCAGCCAAACACGCCCGGCGGGAGCCTACAATGAGCAGTTCTTC.

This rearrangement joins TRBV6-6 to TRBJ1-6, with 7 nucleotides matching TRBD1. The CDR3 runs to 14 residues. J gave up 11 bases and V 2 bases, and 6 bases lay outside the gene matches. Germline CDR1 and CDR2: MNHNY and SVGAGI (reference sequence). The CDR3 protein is CASSYMEGATPLHF. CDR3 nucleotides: TGTGCCAGCAGTTACATGGAGGGGGCGACACCCCTCCACTTT.

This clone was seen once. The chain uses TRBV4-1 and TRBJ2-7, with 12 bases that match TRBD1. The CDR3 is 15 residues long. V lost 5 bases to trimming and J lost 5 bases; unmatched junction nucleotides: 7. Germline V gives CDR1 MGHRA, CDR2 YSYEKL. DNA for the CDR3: TGCGCCAGCAGCACGCCCGGGACAGGGGGCAACGAGCAGTACTTC. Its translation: CASSTPGTGGNEQYF.

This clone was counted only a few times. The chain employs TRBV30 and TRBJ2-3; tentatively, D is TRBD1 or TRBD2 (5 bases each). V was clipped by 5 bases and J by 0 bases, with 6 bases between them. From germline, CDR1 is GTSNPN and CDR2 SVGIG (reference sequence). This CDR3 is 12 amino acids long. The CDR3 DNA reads TGTGCCTGGGGGGACAGCACAGATACGCAGTATTTT. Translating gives CAWGDSTDTQYF.

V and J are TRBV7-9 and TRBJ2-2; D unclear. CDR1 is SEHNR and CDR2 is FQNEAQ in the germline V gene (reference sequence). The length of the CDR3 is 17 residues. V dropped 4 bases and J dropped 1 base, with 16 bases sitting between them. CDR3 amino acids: CASSSPLTDENTGELFF. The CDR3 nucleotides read TGTGCCAGCAGCTCCCCCCTCACGGACGAGAACACCGGGGAGCTGTTTTTT.

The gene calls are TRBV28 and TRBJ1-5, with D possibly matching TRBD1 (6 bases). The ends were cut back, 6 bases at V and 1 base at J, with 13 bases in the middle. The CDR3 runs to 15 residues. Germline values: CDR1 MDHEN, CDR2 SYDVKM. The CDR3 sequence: CASSDNTGSNQPQHF. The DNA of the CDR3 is TGTGCCAGCAGCGATAATACAGGGAGCAATCAGCCCCAGCATTTT.

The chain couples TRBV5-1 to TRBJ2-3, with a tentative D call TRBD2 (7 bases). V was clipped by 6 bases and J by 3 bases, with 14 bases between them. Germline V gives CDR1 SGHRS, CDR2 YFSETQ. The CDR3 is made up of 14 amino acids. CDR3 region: CASNLQGGTDTQYF. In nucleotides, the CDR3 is TGCGCCAGCAACTTACAGGGAGGGACAGATACGCAGTATTTT.

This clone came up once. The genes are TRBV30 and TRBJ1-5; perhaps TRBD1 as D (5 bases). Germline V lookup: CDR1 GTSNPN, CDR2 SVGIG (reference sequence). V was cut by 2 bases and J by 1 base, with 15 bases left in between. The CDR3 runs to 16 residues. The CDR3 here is CAWSPKGHISNQPQHF. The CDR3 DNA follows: TGTGCCTGGAGTCCAAAAGGACATATAAGCAATCAGCCCCAGCATTTT.

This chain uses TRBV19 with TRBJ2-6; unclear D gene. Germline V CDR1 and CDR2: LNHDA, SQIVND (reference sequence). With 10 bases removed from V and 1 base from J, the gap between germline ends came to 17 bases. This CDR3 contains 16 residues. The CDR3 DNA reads TGTGCCACCAGTTCACGACTGATATCTGGGGCCAACGTCCTGACTTTC. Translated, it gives CATSSRLISGANVLTF.

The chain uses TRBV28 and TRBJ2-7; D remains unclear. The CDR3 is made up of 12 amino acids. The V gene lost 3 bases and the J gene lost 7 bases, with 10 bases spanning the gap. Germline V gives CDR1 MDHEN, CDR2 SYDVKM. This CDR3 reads CASSLPVVEQYF. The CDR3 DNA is TGTGCCAGCAGTTTGCCAGTGGTGGAGCAGTACTTC.

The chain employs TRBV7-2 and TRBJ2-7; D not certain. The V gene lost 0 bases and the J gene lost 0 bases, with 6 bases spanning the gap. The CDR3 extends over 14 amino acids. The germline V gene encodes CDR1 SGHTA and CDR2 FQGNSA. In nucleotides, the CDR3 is TGTGCCAGCAGCTTAGCTGAGACCTCCTACGAGCAGTACTTC. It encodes CASSLAETSYEQYF.

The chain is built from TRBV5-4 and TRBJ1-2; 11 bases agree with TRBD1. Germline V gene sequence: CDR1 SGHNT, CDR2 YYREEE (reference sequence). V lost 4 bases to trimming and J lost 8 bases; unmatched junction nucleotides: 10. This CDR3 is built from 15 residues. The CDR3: CASSQDRGRVSGYTF. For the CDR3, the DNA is TGTGCCAGCAGCCAGGACAGGGGGCGAGTGTCGGGCTACACCTTC.

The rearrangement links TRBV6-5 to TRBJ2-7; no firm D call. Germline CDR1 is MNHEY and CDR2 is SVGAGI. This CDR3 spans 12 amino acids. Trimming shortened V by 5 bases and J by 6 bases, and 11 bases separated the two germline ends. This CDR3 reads CASSKARSEQYF. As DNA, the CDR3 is TGTGCCAGCAGTAAGGCTCGATCCGAGCAGTACTTC.

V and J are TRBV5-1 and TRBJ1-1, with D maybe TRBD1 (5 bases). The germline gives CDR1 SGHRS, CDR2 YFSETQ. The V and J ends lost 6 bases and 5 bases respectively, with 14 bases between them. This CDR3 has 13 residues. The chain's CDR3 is CASKVGTGTEAFF. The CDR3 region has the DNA TGCGCCAGCAAGGTCGGGACGGGGACTGAAGCTTTCTTT.

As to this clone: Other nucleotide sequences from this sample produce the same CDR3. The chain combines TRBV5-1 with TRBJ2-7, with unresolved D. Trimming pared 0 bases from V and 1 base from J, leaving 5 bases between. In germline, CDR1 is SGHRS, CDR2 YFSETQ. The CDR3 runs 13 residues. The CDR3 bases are TGCGCCAGCAGCTTGGCTTTTTCCTACGAGCAGTACTTC. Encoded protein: CASSLAFSYEQYF.

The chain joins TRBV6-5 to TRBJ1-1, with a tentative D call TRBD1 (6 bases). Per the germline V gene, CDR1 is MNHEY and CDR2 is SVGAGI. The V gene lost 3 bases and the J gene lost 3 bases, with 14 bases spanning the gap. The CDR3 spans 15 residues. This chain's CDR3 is CASSYRGGPDTEAFF. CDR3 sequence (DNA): TGTGCCAGCAGTTATCGAGGGGGTCCAGACACTGAAGCTTTCTTT.